One sample yielded the 14 T cell receptor beta chains listed below, sequenced in a study of blood T cell repertoires in COVID-19. Profiled with immunoSEQ multiplex PCR; TCRdb holds only in-frame clones, not every one. The table shows roughly 170,000 clones, with roughly nine tenths occurring only once. The specimen was peripheral blood. Every receptor here comes from a man between 65 and 85 years old with active or convalescent COVID-19.

The CDR3 nucleotides are TGTGCCAGCAGCTTAGAGCAGGAGCTCCAGGGATATGGCTACACCTTC. Protein product: CASSLEQELQGYGYTF. The rearrangement joins TRBV7-2 to TRBJ1-2; a weak D match, TRBD1 (5 bases). Between the trimmed V and J ends, which lost 1 base and 5 bases, there was a span of 17 bases. Germline V gives CDR1 SGHTA, CDR2 FQGNSA. There are 16 residues in the CDR3.

This chain joins TRBV20-1 and TRBJ1-5; D may be TRBD1 (5 bases). Per germline, CDR1 DFQATT and CDR2 SNEGSKA (reference sequence). The CDR3 totals 11 residues. V lost 1 base to trimming and J lost 9 bases, with 7 bases between them. The CDR3 nucleotides read TGCAGTGCTAGAGGGAGGGGGCCCCAGCATTTT. Protein sequence: CSARGRGPQHF.

V usage is TRBV30 and J usage is TRBJ1-6; no definite D call. Germline CDR1 is GTSNPN and CDR2 is SVGIG (reference sequence). Trimming took off 1 base at V and 6 bases at J, with 10 bases between the two ends. CDR3 length: 14 residues. The CDR3 loop reads CAWSGATINSPLHF. The CDR3 nucleotides are TGTGCCTGGAGTGGGGCGACCATTAATTCACCCCTCCACTTT.

This clone was seen many times. V and J are TRBV19 and TRBJ2-5; D is unclear. Looked up from germline, CDR1 is LNHDA and CDR2 is SQIVND (reference sequence). The V end lost 3 bases, the J end lost 7 bases, and 12 bases lay between the germline ends. The length of the CDR3 is 13 residues. The CDR3 region has the DNA TGTGCCAGTAGTATGGCCCCTGGTGGGACCCAGTACTTC. The encoded protein is CASSMAPGGTQYF. The full variable domain, its missing parts supplied by reference TRBV19 and TRBJ2-5, is DGGITQSPKYLFRKEGQNVTLSCEQNLNHDAMYWYRQDPGQGLRLIYYSQIVNDFQKGDIAEGYSVSREKKESFPLTVTSAQKNPTAFYLCASSMAPGGTQYFGPGTRLLVL.

The table lists this clone with a few counts. This chain joins TRBV5-1 and TRBJ2-2, with 9 bases aligning to TRBD1. J was trimmed by 5 bases and V by 3 bases; bases with no gene match: 14. Germline V CDR1 and CDR2: SGHRS, YFSETQ. The CDR3 totals 18 residues. The CDR3 bases are TGCGCCAGCAGCTACTCTCCCCCCGGGACAGGGTTTACCGGGGAGCTGTTTTTT. Residues: CASSYSPPGTGFTGELFF. The variable domain in full, with the rest retrieved from reference TRBV5-1 and TRBJ2-2, is KAGVTQTPRYLIKTRGQQVTLSCSPISGHRSVSWYQQTPGQGLQFLFEYFSETQRNKGNFPGRFSGRQFSNSRSEMNVSTLELGDSALYLCASSYSPPGTGFTGELFFGEGSRLTVL.

In this sample, this clone is medium-sized. One end of the junction is discordant with germline, which a read error may explain. The rearrangement links TRBV13 to TRBJ2-7; tentative D call: TRBD2 (7 bases). The CDR3 contains 13 residues. Germline V gene sequence: CDR1 PRHDT, CDR2 FYEKMQ (reference sequence). The CDR3 sequence is CASSLGGANEQYF. CDR3 DNA sequence: TGTGCCAGCAGCCTAGGGGGGGCCAACGAGCAGTACTTC.

Only a few counts were recorded for this clone. Distinct nucleotide sequences in the sample also encode this CDR3. V usage is TRBV28 and J usage is TRBJ1-1; D is perhaps TRBD1 (6 bases). V was cut by 3 bases and J by 1 base, with 6 bases left in between. Germline CDR1 MDHEN, CDR2 SYDVKM. This CDR3 has 13 residues. This CDR3 reads CASSLTGNTEAFF. The DNA of the CDR3 is TGTGCCAGCAGTTTGACAGGGAACACTGAAGCTTTCTTT.

This chain joins TRBV2 and TRBJ2-2; 9 nucleotides match TRBD1. The trim removed 8 bases at V and 0 bases at J, leaving 1 base unmatched. The CDR3 sequence is 14 residues long. The germline gives CDR1 SNHLY, CDR2 FYNNEI. CDR3 coding DNA: TGTGCCAGCCGGGACAGGGCGAACACCGGGGAGCTGTTTTTT. Translation gives CASRDRANTGELFF. The whole variable domain, remainder taken from reference TRBV2 and TRBJ2-2, is EPEVTQTPSHQVTQMGQEVILRCVPISNHLYFYWYRQILGQKVEFLVSFYNNEISEKSEIFDDQFSVERPDGSNFTLKIRSTKLEDSAMYFCASRDRANTGELFFGEGSRLTVL.

The chain joins TRBV15 to TRBJ1-1; TRBD1 matches 7 bases. J gave up 6 bases and V 3 bases, and 13 bases lay outside the gene matches. The CDR3 is made up of 16 amino acids. CDR1 is LNHNV, CDR2 YYDKDF, per germline (reference sequence). The CDR3 DNA sequence: TGTGCCACCAGCAGTAACCCCTATGGGACAGTCGCTGAAGCTTTCTTT. It specifies CATSSNPYGTVAEAFF.

The chain combines TRBV28 with TRBJ2-3; 13 bases align to TRBD2. With V trimmed by 5 bases and J by 9 bases, 17 bases remained unmatched. In germline, CDR1 is MDHEN, CDR2 SYDVKM. The CDR3 loop spans 18 amino acids. CDR3 coding DNA: TGTGCCAGCAGTCCCGGACTAGCGGGAGAGCTTCCCAGGGGGACGCAGTATTTT. This encodes CASSPGLAGELPRGTQYF.

The CDR3 region is CASSLGTSYSYNEQFF. In DNA form, the CDR3 reads TGTGCCAGCAGCTTGGGGACTAGTTACTCCTACAATGAGCAGTTCTTC. V gene TRBV11-2 combines with J gene TRBJ2-1; 8 bases are shared with TRBD2. J lost 0 bases, V lost 3 bases, and 4 bases had no gene match. The CDR3 spans 16 residues. Germline values: CDR1 SGHAT, CDR2 FQNNGV.

There are many counts of this clone. CDR3 in amino acids: CASSQALQGSRQPQHF. The CDR3 region has the DNA TGCGCCAGCAGCCAAGCTCTACAGGGTTCTCGGCAGCCCCAGCATTTT. The V gene is TRBV4-3, the J gene TRBJ1-5, with D possibly being TRBD1 (6 bases). V lost 1 base and J 7 bases, leaving 17 bases between the germline ends. The CDR3 length is 16 residues. Germline-derived CDR1 and CDR2 are LGHNA and YSLEER.

The chain joins TRBV7-2 to TRBJ2-7; 10 bases match TRBD1. The CDR3 length is 16 residues. The germline V gene encodes CDR1 SGHTA and CDR2 FQGNSA. Trimming cost V 0 bases and J 2 bases; bases outside gene matches: 4. CDR3 residues: CASSLAGQGSPYEQYF. In DNA form, the CDR3 reads TGTGCCAGCAGCTTAGCGGGACAGGGGTCCCCCTACGAGCAGTACTTC.

The chain carries TRBV3-1 (or the pseudogene TRBV3-2) and TRBJ1-4; 7 positions match TRBD1. The CDR3 extends over 16 amino acids. V shed 5 bases and J 0 bases; nucleotides not matched to a gene: 6. From germline, CDR1 is LGHDT and CDR2 YNNKEL (reference sequence). The CDR3 DNA reads as TGTGCCAGCAGCAGAAGACAGGGAGCAACTAATGAAAAACTGTTTTTT. This translates into CASSRRQGATNEKLFF.